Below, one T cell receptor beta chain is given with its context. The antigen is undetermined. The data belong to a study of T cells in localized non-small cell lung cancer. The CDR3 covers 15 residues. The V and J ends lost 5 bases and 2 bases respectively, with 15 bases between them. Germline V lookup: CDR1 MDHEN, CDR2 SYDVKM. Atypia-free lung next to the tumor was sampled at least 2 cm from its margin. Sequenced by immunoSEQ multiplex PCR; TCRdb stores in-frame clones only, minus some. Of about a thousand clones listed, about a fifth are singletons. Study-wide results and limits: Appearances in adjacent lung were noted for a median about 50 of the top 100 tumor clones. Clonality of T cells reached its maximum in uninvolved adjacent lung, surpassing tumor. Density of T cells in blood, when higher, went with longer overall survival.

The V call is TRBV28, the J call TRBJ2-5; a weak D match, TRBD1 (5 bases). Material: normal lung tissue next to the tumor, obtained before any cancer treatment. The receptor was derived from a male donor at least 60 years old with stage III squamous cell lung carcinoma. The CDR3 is CASSIRGRPQETQYF. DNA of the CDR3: TGTGCCAGCAGTATAAGGGGCAGACCACAAGAGACCCAGTACTTC.